Listed below are T cell receptor beta chains from one sample, sequenced in a study of T-cell memory formation after mild COVID-19. MiXCR, applied by TCRdb to the 5' RACE reads, yields one record per CDR3 protein. The profile shows around 440,000 distinct CDR3 sequences, 15% to 20% of them singletons. What was sequenced was PBMCs or a T cell subset sorted from them (not recorded which). The receptor source for this set is an adult woman who had mild COVID-19 (a few samples of this study predate the infection). Cell type and time point are not known. Each CDR3 is given with its conserved first and last residue. D genes are given only for firm matches. Part of the rows lack a size; the others show once, few, many or a class for expanded clones.

V gene	D gene	J gene	clone size	CDR3 DNA	CDR3 protein
TRBV20-1	-	TRBJ1-1	few	TGCAGTGCTAGTCCCAGGGCTGAAGCTTTCTTT	CSASPRAEAFF
TRBV24-1	TRBD2	TRBJ2-3	few	TGTGCCACCAGTACGACCTCAGTAGCGGGAGACTTCACAGATACGCAGTATTTT	CATSTTSVAGDFTDTQYF
TRBV20-1	-	TRBJ1-2	-	TGCAGTGCCCCGACGGGGGCGTCGAAGGGCTACACCTTC	CSAPTGASKGYTF
TRBV29-1	TRBD1	TRBJ2-7	few	TGCAGCGTTGCCCGACAGGGTCACGAGCAGTACTTC	CSVARQGHEQYF
TRBV6-6	-	TRBJ1-1	few	TGTGCCAGCAGTACACCACTCATGAACACTGAAGCTTTCTTT	CASSTPLMNTEAFF
TRBV7-8	TRBD1	TRBJ1-5	few	TGTGCCAGCAGCTTAGCGGACAGGGGAGGTCAGCCCCAGCATTTT	CASSLADRGGQPQHF
TRBV11-1	TRBD2	TRBJ2-5	few	TGTGCCAGCAGCTTAGGAGCGGGGGGGCCCGGAGAGACCCAGTACTTC	CASSLGAGGPGETQYF
TRBV24-1	-	TRBJ1-5	-	TGTGCCACCAGTGGGTGGGGGGCAGGTCAGCCCCAGCATTTT	CATSGWGAGQPQHF
TRBV4-1	TRBD1	TRBJ1-1	few	TGCGCCAGCAGCCAAGATCTTGGACAGGGGGGCACTGAAGCTTTCTTT	CASSQDLGQGGTEAFF
TRBV18	-	TRBJ1-1	-	TGTGCCAGCTCACCACCGCCAGGGAACACTGAAGCTTTCTTT	CASSPPPGNTEAFF
TRBV24-1	-	TRBJ2-7	-	TGTGCCACCAGTGCAATACCTGGTGGCGAGCAGTACTTC	CATSAIPGGEQYF
TRBV6-1	TRBD1	TRBJ1-2	few	TGTGCCAGCAGTGTAGCGACAGGGGCGTACTATGGCTACACCTTC	CASSVATGAYYGYTF
TRBV20-1	-	TRBJ2-3	-	TGCAGTGCTAGAGGCCCTTCTCGGAGTCAGCGTGGTGATACGCAGTATTTT	CSARGPSRSQRGDTQYF
TRBV6-5	-	TRBJ2-7	few	TGTGCCAGCAGTTACTCGGGCTTGCACCAAGGAACCTACGAGCAGTACTTC	CASSYSGLHQGTYEQYF
TRBV2	-	TRBJ1-5	-	TGTGCCAGCAGTGATGCCCAGTATAGCAATCAGCCCCAGCATTTT	CASSDAQYSNQPQHF
TRBV4-2	-	TRBJ1-1	-	TGTGCCAGCAGCCACTGGGGGACTGAAGCTTTCTTT	CASSHWGTEAFF
TRBV20-1	TRBD1	TRBJ2-7	few	TGCAGTGCTAGGACAGGGGTAACCTACGAGCAGTACTTC	CSARTGVTYEQYF
TRBV6-1	-	TRBJ2-5	-	TGTGCCAGCACCCTAGGGCTTATGGCGGTTGAGACCCAGTACTTC	CASTLGLMAVETQYF
TRBV7-6	TRBD2	TRBJ2-4	few	TGTGCCAGCAGCCCCGGTCGGGGGGGTTTAGGCAAAAACATTCAGTACTTC	CASSPGRGGLGKNIQYF
TRBV4-2	-	TRBJ2-2	few	TGTGCCAGCAGCCAAGCTCTTACCGGGGAGCTGTTTTTT	CASSQALTGELFF
TRBV7-2	-	TRBJ2-5	-	TGTGCCAGCAGCTTTATGGGGAGCCAAGAGACCCAGTACTTC	CASSFMGSQETQYF
TRBV7-3	-	TRBJ2-5	many	TGTGCCAGCAGCTTCAGTGGTTCTAGCGCGAAAGAGACCCAGTACTTC	CASSFSGSSAKETQYF
TRBV7-8	-	TRBJ1-2	-	TGTGCCAGCACTCAGCGGGTTGGAGATGGCTACACCTTC	CASTQRVGDGYTF
TRBV7-2	TRBD1	TRBJ1-2	few	TGTGCCAGCAGCCGCGGGGGTGCAGGGGGCTCTGGCTATGGCTACACCTTC	CASSRGGAGGSGYGYTF
TRBV3-1	-	TRBJ1-2	few	TGTGCCAGCCGGTTGGGGCTCTATGGCTACACCTTC	CASRLGLYGYTF
TRBV30	-	TRBJ2-3	few	TGTGCCTGGAGTATCTCAACAGATACGCAGTATTTT	CAWSISTDTQYF
TRBV7-9	TRBD1	TRBJ1-5	-	TGTGCCAGCAGCACAAACACAGGGGTGCAGCCCCAGCATTTT	CASSTNTGVQPQHF
TRBV30	-	TRBJ2-7	-	TGTGCCTGTAGTGTAGGTCATTCCTACGAGCAGTACTTC	CACSVGHSYEQYF
TRBV3-1	-	TRBJ1-5	-	TGTGCCAGCAGCCAGCAGGCAGGGCCCCAGCATTTT	CASSQQAGPQHF
TRBV5-6	-	TRBJ1-1	-	TGTGCCAGCACCTGGGGGGCGGAAGCTTTCTTT	CASTWGAEAFF
TRBV12-3/TRBV12-4	TRBD2	TRBJ2-2	once	TGTGCCAGCAGTTTGGGACTAGCGGGAGTAAACGGGGAGCTGTTTTTT	CASSLGLAGVNGELFF
TRBV7-3	TRBD2	TRBJ2-3	-	TGTGCCAGCAGCCCGGACACAAGAGCGGGGCGGGGCAGCACAGATACGCAGTATTTT	CASSPDTRAGRGSTDTQYF
TRBV6-2/TRBV6-3	TRBD1	TRBJ2-1	-	TGTGCCAGCAGTTACGTCGGGACAGGGGTAAATGAGCAGTTCTTC	CASSYVGTGVNEQFF
TRBV7-2	-	TRBJ2-7	few	TGTGCCAGCAGCTTAGCGGGACTGGGACTTGCTCCCTACGAGCAGTACTTC	CASSLAGLGLAPYEQYF
TRBV7-9	TRBD1	TRBJ1-1	few	TGTGCCAGCAGCCGGCGACCAGGGGGCCGGGGCACTGAAGCTTTCTTT	CASSRRPGGRGTEAFF
TRBV7-8	TRBD2	TRBJ2-7	-	TGTGCCAGCAGCTCGGGGACTAGCGCGTATTACGAGCAGTACTTC	CASSSGTSAYYEQYF
TRBV29-1	-	TRBJ2-7	-	TGCAGCGTTGAATACGGGGACGAGCAGTACTTC	CSVEYGDEQYF
TRBV5-1	-	TRBJ2-7	few	TGCGCCAGCAGCGACCCGGGGGCTCCCTACGAGCAGTACTTC	CASSDPGAPYEQYF
TRBV24-1	TRBD1	TRBJ1-1	few	TGTGCCACCAGTGATTCCCCCGGGACAGGGGTTTACACTGAAGCTTTCTTT	CATSDSPGTGVYTEAFF
TRBV20-1	-	TRBJ2-5	-	TGCAGTGCTCCGGACTCGACGGAGGAGACCCAGTACTTC	CSAPDSTEETQYF
TRBV7-2	-	TRBJ2-3	-	TGTGCCAGCAGCGCCGGATCCATACGTGGGGACTATACGCAGTATTTT	CASSAGSIRGDYTQYF
TRBV5-5	-	TRBJ1-2	-	TGTGCCAGCAAGACAGAGAGCTATGGCTACACCTTC	CASKTESYGYTF
TRBV5-1	TRBD2	TRBJ2-1	-	TGCGCCAGCAGCTCCGGCGGGGGGTTAAATGAGCAGTTCTTC	CASSSGGGLNEQFF
TRBV29-1	TRBD1	TRBJ2-7	few	TGCAGCGTTGAGGCAGGGGGCACCTACGAGCAGTACTTC	CSVEAGGTYEQYF
TRBV24-1	-	TRBJ2-3	few	TGTGCCACCAGTCCATACTCGAGAGGTACGCAGTATTTT	CATSPYSRGTQYF
TRBV7-9	TRBD1	TRBJ1-1	-	TGTGCCAGCAGGGGGACAGGAGGAGAGAACACTGAAGCTTTCTTT	CASRGTGGENTEAFF
TRBV24-1	-	TRBJ1-5	-	TGTGCCACCAGTGGCGCGGAGGGCTCCTTCAATCAGCCCCAGCATTTT	CATSGAEGSFNQPQHF
TRBV29-1	TRBD2	TRBJ2-1	-	TGCAGCGTTGAAGATCTTGAACTCTCTAGCGGGAGCCGGGATGAGCAGTTCTTC	CSVEDLELSSGSRDEQFF
TRBV27	TRBD1	TRBJ2-4	few	TGTGCCAGCAGTTTTAACAGGGGATACATTCAGTACTTC	CASSFNRGYIQYF
TRBV6-5	-	TRBJ1-2	many	TGTGCCAGCAGTTACCGCTTGGGACATACTAACTATGGCTACACCTTC	CASSYRLGHTNYGYTF
TRBV7-8	-	TRBJ2-1	-	TGTGCCAGCAGCTTAGCAGGGAAACCGGACAATGAGCAGTTCTTC	CASSLAGKPDNEQFF
TRBV11-1	-	TRBJ2-1	-	TGTGCCAGCAGCCCTGCTTGGGGGAGATCCTACAATGAGCAGTTCTTC	CASSPAWGRSYNEQFF
TRBV15	TRBD1	TRBJ2-5	-	TGTGCCACCAGCACGATGACAGGGGAAGAGACCCAGTACTTC	CATSTMTGEETQYF
TRBV5-1	TRBD2	TRBJ2-5	-	TGCGCCAGCAGCTTGCGACGGGGGGACCAAGAGACCCAGTACTTC	CASSLRRGDQETQYF